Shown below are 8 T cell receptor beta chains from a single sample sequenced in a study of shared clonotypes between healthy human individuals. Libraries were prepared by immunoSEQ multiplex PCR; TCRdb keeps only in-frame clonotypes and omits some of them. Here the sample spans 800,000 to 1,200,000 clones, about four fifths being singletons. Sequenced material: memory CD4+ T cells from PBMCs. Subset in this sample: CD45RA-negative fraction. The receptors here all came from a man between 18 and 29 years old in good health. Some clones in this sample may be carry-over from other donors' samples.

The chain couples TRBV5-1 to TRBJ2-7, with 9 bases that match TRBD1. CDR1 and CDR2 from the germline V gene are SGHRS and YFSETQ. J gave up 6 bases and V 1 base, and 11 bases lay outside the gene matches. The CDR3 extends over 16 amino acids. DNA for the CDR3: TGCGCCAGCAGCTTGAGGTTACAGGGGGCGATGGGCGAGCAGTACTTC. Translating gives CASSLRLQGAMGEQYF.

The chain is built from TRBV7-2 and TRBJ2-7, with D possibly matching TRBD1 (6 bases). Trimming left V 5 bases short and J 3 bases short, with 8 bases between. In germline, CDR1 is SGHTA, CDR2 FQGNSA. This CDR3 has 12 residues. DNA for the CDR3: TGTGCCAGCAGCGAACAGGGCTACGAGCAGTACTTC. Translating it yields CASSEQGYEQYF.

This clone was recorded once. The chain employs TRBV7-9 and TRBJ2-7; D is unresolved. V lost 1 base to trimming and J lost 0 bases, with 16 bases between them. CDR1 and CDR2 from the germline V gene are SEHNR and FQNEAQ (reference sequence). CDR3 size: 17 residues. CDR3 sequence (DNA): TGTGCCAGCAGCTTAGGGTCCCCCCGCCCGAGCTCCTACGAGCAGTACTTC. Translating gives CASSLGSPRPSSYEQYF. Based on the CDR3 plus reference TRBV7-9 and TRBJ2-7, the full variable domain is DTGVSQNPRHKITKRGQNVTFRCDPISEHNRLYWYRQTLGQGPEFLTYFQNEAQLEKSRLLSDRFSAERPKGSFSTLEIQRTEQGDSAMYLCASSLGSPRPSSYEQYFGPGTRLTVT.

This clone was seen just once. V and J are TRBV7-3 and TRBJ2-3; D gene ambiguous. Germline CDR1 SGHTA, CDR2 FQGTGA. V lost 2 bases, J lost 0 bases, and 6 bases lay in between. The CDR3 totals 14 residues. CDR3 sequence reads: CASSLEASTDTQYF. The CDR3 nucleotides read TGTGCCAGCAGCTTAGAAGCAAGCACAGATACGCAGTATTTT.

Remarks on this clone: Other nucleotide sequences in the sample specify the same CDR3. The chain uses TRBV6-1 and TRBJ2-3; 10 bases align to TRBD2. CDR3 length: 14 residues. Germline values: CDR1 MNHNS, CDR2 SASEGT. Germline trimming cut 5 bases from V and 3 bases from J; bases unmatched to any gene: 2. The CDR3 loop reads CASSSSGRTDTQYF. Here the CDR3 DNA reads TGTGCCAGCAGTTCTAGCGGGAGAACAGATACGCAGTATTTT.

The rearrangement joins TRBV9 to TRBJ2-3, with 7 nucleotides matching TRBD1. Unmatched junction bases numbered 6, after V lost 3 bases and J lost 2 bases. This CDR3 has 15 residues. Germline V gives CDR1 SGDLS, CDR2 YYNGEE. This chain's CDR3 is CASSAHGTDTDTQYF. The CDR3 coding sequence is TGTGCCAGCAGCGCCCATGGGACAGACACAGATACGCAGTATTTT.

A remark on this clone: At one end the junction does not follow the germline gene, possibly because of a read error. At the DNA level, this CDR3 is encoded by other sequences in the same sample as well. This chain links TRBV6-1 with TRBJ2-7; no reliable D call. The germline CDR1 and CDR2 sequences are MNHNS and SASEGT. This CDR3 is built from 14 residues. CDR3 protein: CASSQAGAPYEQYF. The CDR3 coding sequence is TGTGCCAGCAGTCAAGCCGGCGCACCCTACGAGCAGTACTTC.

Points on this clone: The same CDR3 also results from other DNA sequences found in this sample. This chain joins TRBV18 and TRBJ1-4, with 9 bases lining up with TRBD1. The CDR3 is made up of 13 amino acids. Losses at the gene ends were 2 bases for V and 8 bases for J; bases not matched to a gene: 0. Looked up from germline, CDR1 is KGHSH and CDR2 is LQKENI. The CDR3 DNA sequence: TGTGCCAGCTCACCAGACAGGGGGGAAAAACTGTTTTTT. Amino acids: CASSPDRGEKLFF. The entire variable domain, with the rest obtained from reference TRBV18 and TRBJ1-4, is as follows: NAGVMQNPRHLVRRRGQEARLRCSPMKGHSHVYWYRQLPEEGLKFMVYLQKENIIDESGMPKERFSAEFPKEGPSILRIQQVVRGDSAAYFCASSPDRGEKLFFGSGTQLSVL.